The TCR beta chain described here comes from a study of chemoradiotherapy in HPV16-positive cancers. Broader study findings: Candidate HPV-specific clones and E7-related TCR motifs grew in tumor during treatment. Only a couple of HPV16-positive patients supplied the functional HPV-specificity definition.

With regard to this clone: Its specificity is unknown.

Sequencing used immunoSEQ multiplex PCR; TCRdb keeps in-frame clones, though not all of them. The table lists around 17,000 clones, 70% of them singletons. This CDR3 has 11 residues. The V end was cut by 5 bases, the J end by 5 bases, with 7 bases between. Germline V gene data show CDR1 as DFQATT and CDR2 as SNEGSKA (reference sequence). The chain links TRBV20-1 to TRBJ2-4; D unclear. This specimen consisted of tumor tissue, obtained from a patient who underwent chemoradiotherapy. This clonotype was obtained from a human donor with HPV-associated anogenital cancer. The CDR3 loop reads CSAVQENIQYF. CDR3 nucleotide sequence: TGCAGTGCTGTTCAGGAAAACATTCAGTACTTC.